Listed below are T cell receptor beta chains from one sample, sequenced in a study of blood T cell repertoires in COVID-19. The protocol was immunoSEQ multiplex PCR, while the TCRdb copy is restricted to in-frame clones and leaves out a portion. The sample consists of some 270,000 clones, 70% to 90% of them appearing once. The sequencing input was peripheral blood. These receptor sequences come from a woman between 70 and 85 years old with acute or convalescent COVID-19. The CDR3 runs from the conserved cysteine through the conserved F or W. Fields, in order: clone size, V gene, D gene, J gene, CDR3 length, CDR3 DNA, CDR3 protein. D genes are given only for firm matches. Size is omitted from some rows. Given values are once, few, many or a class for expanded clones.

clone_size: once
v_call: TRBV7-8
d_call: .
j_call: TRBJ1-6
cdr3_length: 14
cdr3_nt: TGTGCCAGCAGCCTGGACGGGAATAATTCACCCCTCCACTTT
cdr3_aa: CASSLDGNNSPLHF

clone_size: .
v_call: TRBV19
d_call: .
j_call: TRBJ2-2
cdr3_length: 17
cdr3_nt: TGTGCCAGTAGTATCGGGGGGCCGAGGCCGAACACCGGGGAGCTGTTTTTT
cdr3_aa: CASSIGGPRPNTGELFF

clone_size: .
v_call: TRBV11-2
d_call: .
j_call: TRBJ1-5
cdr3_length: 13
cdr3_nt: TGTGCCAGCAGCTGGGGGCTTAATCAGCCCCAGCATTTT
cdr3_aa: CASSWGLNQPQHF

clone_size: few
v_call: TRBV18
d_call: .
j_call: TRBJ2-2
cdr3_length: 14
cdr3_nt: TGTGCCAGCTCACCTGCCGGGAACACCGGGGAGCTGTTTTTT
cdr3_aa: CASSPAGNTGELFF

clone_size: .
v_call: TRBV3-1/TRBV3-2
d_call: .
j_call: TRBJ2-5
cdr3_length: 17
cdr3_nt: TGTGCCAGCAGCCGACGGGAGGCAGGGGCGCGACAAGAGACCCAGTACTTC
cdr3_aa: CASSRREAGARQETQYF

clone_size: .
v_call: TRBV10-1
d_call: .
j_call: TRBJ1-3
cdr3_length: 14
cdr3_nt: TGCGCCAGCAGTGAATCAGGCTCTGGAAACACCATATATTTT
cdr3_aa: CASSESGSGNTIYF

clone_size: .
v_call: TRBV7-9
d_call: TRBD1
j_call: TRBJ1-6
cdr3_length: 13
cdr3_nt: TGTGCCAGCAGCCAACAGGGGTCCTCACCCCTCCACTTT
cdr3_aa: CASSQQGSSPLHF

clone_size: .
v_call: TRBV20-1
d_call: .
j_call: TRBJ1-2
cdr3_length: 10
cdr3_nt: TGCAGTGCCCTGATGGAGTACTACACCTTC
cdr3_aa: CSALMEYYTF

clone_size: .
v_call: TRBV7-7
d_call: TRBD1
j_call: TRBJ2-2
cdr3_length: 15
cdr3_nt: TGTGCCAGCAGCCCACAGGGGGCCGACACCGGGGAGCTGTTTTTT
cdr3_aa: CASSPQGADTGELFF

clone_size: .
v_call: TRBV2
d_call: TRBD1
j_call: TRBJ2-6
cdr3_length: 17
cdr3_nt: TGTGCCAGCAGTCCTCAGGGGGCCGAGACTGGGGCCAACGTCCTGACTTTC
cdr3_aa: CASSPQGAETGANVLTF

clone_size: .
v_call: TRBV3-1/TRBV3-2
d_call: TRBD1
j_call: TRBJ1-1
cdr3_length: 14
cdr3_nt: TGTGCCAGCAGCCATCGGACAGGGGAAACTGAAGCTTTCTTT
cdr3_aa: CASSHRTGETEAFF

clone_size: .
v_call: TRBV4-1
d_call: TRBD1
j_call: TRBJ2-7
cdr3_length: 13
cdr3_nt: TGCGCCAGCAGCCTTGGGACAGACTACGAGCAGTACTTC
cdr3_aa: CASSLGTDYEQYF

clone_size: .
v_call: TRBV6-6
d_call: .
j_call: TRBJ2-7
cdr3_length: 14
cdr3_nt: TGTGCCAGCAGTTACGGGCCAGGGGCCTACGAGCAGTACTTC
cdr3_aa: CASSYGPGAYEQYF

clone_size: .
v_call: TRBV5-6
d_call: .
j_call: TRBJ2-1
cdr3_length: 16
cdr3_nt: TGTGCCAGCAGCTCGACGACCGGGAGATCCTACAATGAGCAGTTCTTC
cdr3_aa: CASSSTTGRSYNEQFF

clone_size: .
v_call: TRBV5-1
d_call: TRBD1
j_call: TRBJ2-3
cdr3_length: 15
cdr3_nt: TGCGCCAGCAGCTTCGGGACAGGAGGGACAGATACGCAGTATTTT
cdr3_aa: CASSFGTGGTDTQYF

clone_size: .
v_call: TRBV7-9
d_call: TRBD2
j_call: TRBJ2-7
cdr3_length: 13
cdr3_nt: TGTGCCAGCAGCTTGGGCGGGGGGGGCGAGCAGTACTTC
cdr3_aa: CASSLGGGGEQYF

clone_size: .
v_call: TRBV7-6
d_call: .
j_call: TRBJ1-4
cdr3_length: 15
cdr3_nt: TGTGCCAGCAGCCCCAATCCGGGACAAAATGAAAAACTGTTTTTT
cdr3_aa: CASSPNPGQNEKLFF

clone_size: .
v_call: TRBV14
d_call: TRBD2
j_call: TRBJ2-1
cdr3_length: 16
cdr3_nt: TGTGCCAGCAGCCAAACCGGGGGGGCCGTCTACAATGAGCAGTTCTTC
cdr3_aa: CASSQTGGAVYNEQFF

clone_size: .
v_call: TRBV19
d_call: .
j_call: TRBJ2-7
cdr3_length: 14
cdr3_nt: TGTGCCAGTAGTCTTCAGGGGATCCCTTACGAGCAGTACTTC
cdr3_aa: CASSLQGIPYEQYF

clone_size: .
v_call: TRBV6-5
d_call: .
j_call: TRBJ1-5
cdr3_length: 12
cdr3_nt: TGTGCCAGCAGTCCCGTTAGCGGGCCCCAGCATTTT
cdr3_aa: CASSPVSGPQHF

clone_size: .
v_call: TRBV5-1
d_call: .
j_call: TRBJ2-7
cdr3_length: 19
cdr3_nt: TGCGCCAGCAGCTTGGAGATGTCTGGTTTGAAGACAGTCTCCTACGAGCAGTACTTC
cdr3_aa: CASSLEMSGLKTVSYEQYF

clone_size: .
v_call: TRBV5-6
d_call: .
j_call: TRBJ1-6
cdr3_length: 15
cdr3_nt: TGTGCCAGCAGCTGGGGCGTCGAGGTAAATTCACCCCTCCACTTT
cdr3_aa: CASSWGVEVNSPLHF

clone_size: .
v_call: TRBV9
d_call: TRBD1
j_call: TRBJ2-5
cdr3_length: 17
cdr3_nt: TGTGCCAGCAGCGTAGGCCCGTTGGACAGGGGAAAAGAGACCCAGTACTTC
cdr3_aa: CASSVGPLDRGKETQYF

clone_size: few
v_call: TRBV3-1/TRBV3-2
d_call: .
j_call: TRBJ1-5
cdr3_length: 14
cdr3_nt: TGTGCCAGCAGCCAGCCAGGGAAAAATCAGCCCCAGCATTTT
cdr3_aa: CASSQPGKNQPQHF

clone_size: .
v_call: TRBV3-1/TRBV3-2
d_call: .
j_call: TRBJ1-2
cdr3_length: 15
cdr3_nt: TGTGCCAGCAGCCTGCGGGGGAAAGCTAACTATGGCTACACCTTC
cdr3_aa: CASSLRGKANYGYTF